This T cell receptor beta chain was sequenced in a study of T cell responses to AZD1222 COVID-19 vaccine (dated by TCRdb to the early 2020s). Context from the whole study: AZD1222 recipients with second doses at about 4 weeks or about 12 weeks were pooled, because spike-specific TCR depth and breadth did not differ between schedules. Trial participants were enrolled by age into subgroups of 18-55, 56-69 and 70-plus years, and around 150, 28 and 57 TCR-sequenced participants, respectively, were included in these subgroups. A total of over 230 trial participants underwent TCR sequencing, of whom some 200 had received two doses of AZD1222 and some 25 had received two doses of the MenACWY control vaccine. Findings and caveats that apply to the study as a whole: Participants were mostly white British, with more females than males. The authors suggested clonal diversity may have been underestimated. After two AZD1222 doses, spike-specific TCR breadth and depth were significantly higher than at day 0 and than in MenACWY recipients. No day 14 peak-response samples were available, so repertoires were characterized only after the peak T cell response. CD4 TCRs associated with the vaccine covered the entire spike protein, and the dominant responses were in regions 160-218 and 743-854. Only six AZD1222 recipients were SARS-CoV-2 seropositive at baseline, limiting conclusions about previously exposed vaccinees. In the small 56-69-year group, the increase in depth fell short of significance, most likely because of low power. Reportedly, almost half of the unique spike-specific TCRs recognized epitopes lying outside the regions that are mutated in the B.1.351 and B.1.1.7 variants.

The CDR3 regions of human TCRbeta chains were subjected to immunosequencing. Regarding the original processing steps: TCRs in the repertoires were matched against a reference library of SARS-CoV-2-specific TCRs that had been generated with the MIRA antigen-specificity platform. Breadth was defined as the fraction of unique TCRs that were SARS-CoV-2-associated, and depth was defined as the fraction of total T cells that were SARS-CoV-2-associated. Each spike-specific TCR was assigned to its reactive spike region and to a CD4 or CD8 class using the MIRA data. Log10-transformed breadth and depth values were compared by one-way ANOVA with Sidak's multiple comparisons tests. Not all clones reach the TCRdb copy of this immuneACCESS table, which keeps in-frame sequences only. Checked studies attribute under half of the gap to unresolved V genes and leave the rest unexplained. The V and J calls and clone size are taken from that table; D and trimming were inferred from the DNA. Present in this sample are 150,000 to 180,000 clones, 90% of which were seen just once. The top ten clonotypes cover approximately 20% of the sample.

What this sample's time point label stands for: baseline before first vaccination. Vaccinee samples came from UK trials COV001 and COV002, including a single-blind randomized controlled phase 2/3 trial of AZD1222 (ChAdOx1 nCoV-19) in healthy adults. For TCRbeta chain sequencing, PBMC samples were collected from trial participants at day 0 and at day 28 after the second dose. This clone has only one observation. This receptor's antigen is unknown. Within one base of it there is no much larger clone, and no base qualities were kept. The TCR sequence derives from an adult in good health. Here the sequenced sample was peripheral blood, taken on day 0 of AZD1222 vaccination.

The CDR3 loop reads CAISESGTGNTEAFF. The nucleotide sequence is TGTGCCATCAGTGAGTCGGGTACGGGTAACACTGAAGCTTTCTTT. The V gene is TRBV10-3 and the J gene is TRBJ1-1; the D gene assignment is ambiguous. The junction shows trimming of 0 bases on V and 2 bases on J, plus 10 bases between the germline ends. Measured from the cysteine to the phenylalanine, the CDR3 is 15 residues long. Solely the CDR3 DNA is kept, with 45 bases framed from the first base. Reading the germline V gene gives CDR1 ENHRY and CDR2 SYGVKD.